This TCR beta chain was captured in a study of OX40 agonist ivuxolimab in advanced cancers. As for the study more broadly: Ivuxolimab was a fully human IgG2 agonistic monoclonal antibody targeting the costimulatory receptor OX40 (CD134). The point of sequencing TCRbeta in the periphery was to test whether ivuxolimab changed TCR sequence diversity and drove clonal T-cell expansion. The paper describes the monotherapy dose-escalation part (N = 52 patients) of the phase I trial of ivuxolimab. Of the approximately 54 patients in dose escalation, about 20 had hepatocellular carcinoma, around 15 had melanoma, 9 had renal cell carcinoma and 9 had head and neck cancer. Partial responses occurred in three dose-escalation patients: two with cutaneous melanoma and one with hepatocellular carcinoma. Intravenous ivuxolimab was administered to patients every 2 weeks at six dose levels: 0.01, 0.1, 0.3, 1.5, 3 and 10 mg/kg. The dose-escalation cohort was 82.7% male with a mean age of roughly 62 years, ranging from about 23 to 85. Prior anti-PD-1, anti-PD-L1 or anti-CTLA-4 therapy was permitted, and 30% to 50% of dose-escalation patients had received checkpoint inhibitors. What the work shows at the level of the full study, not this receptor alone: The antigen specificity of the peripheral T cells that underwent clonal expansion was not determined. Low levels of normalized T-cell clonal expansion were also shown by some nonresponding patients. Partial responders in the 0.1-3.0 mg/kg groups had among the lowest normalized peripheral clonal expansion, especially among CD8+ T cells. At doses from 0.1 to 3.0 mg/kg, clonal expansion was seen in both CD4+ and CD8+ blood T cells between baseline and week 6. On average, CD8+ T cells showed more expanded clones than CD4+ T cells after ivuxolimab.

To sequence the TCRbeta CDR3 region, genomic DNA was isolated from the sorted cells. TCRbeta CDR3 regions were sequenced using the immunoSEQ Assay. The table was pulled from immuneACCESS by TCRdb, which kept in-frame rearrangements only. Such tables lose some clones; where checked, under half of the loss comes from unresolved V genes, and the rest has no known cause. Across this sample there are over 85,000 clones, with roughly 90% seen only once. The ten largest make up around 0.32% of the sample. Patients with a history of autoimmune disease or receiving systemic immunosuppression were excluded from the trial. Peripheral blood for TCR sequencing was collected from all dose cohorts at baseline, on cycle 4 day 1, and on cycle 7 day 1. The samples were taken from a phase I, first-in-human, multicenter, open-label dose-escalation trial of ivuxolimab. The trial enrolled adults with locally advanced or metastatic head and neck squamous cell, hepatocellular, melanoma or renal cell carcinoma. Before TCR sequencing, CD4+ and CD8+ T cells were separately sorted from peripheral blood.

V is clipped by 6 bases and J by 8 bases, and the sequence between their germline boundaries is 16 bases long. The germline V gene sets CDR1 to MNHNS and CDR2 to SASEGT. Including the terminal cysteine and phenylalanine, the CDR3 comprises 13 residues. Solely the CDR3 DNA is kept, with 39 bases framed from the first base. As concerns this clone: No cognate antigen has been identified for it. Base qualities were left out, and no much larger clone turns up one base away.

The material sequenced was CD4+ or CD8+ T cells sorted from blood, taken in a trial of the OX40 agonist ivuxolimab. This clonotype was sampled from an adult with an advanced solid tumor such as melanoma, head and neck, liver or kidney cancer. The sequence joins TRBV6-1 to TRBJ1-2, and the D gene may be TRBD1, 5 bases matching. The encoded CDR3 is CASSLDSLGGYTF. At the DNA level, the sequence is TGTGCCAGCAGCCTAGACAGCCTTGGGGGCTACACCTTC.